This is a list of T cell receptor beta chains from one sample in a study of T cells after yellow fever vaccination. TCRdb re-called the 5' RACE reads through MiXCR, storing one row per CDR3 protein. Here the sample spans more than 55,000 distinct CDR3 sequences, 6.5% to 9% being singletons. The source was CD8+ T cells sorted from PBMCs, collected 15 days after the yellow fever booster vaccination. The receptors shown here come from a man aged 30 to 39 who received the YFV17D yellow fever vaccine. Each CDR3 is given with its conserved first and last residue.

CDR3 | V
CASSAPRTGTGLDTQYF | TRBV9
CSAGSGAVTEAFF | TRBV20-1
CSVEGASGTIGRGNEQFF | TRBV29-1
CASSSLRRYNEQFF | TRBV5-1
CASSTPGNTGELFF | TRBV12-3/TRBV12-4
CSVGGVTSGAIPYNEQFF | TRBV29-1
CASSQDGGETQYF | TRBV4-3
CASSYLTDTQYF | TRBV7-2
CASSRRGGSYTDTQYF | TRBV7-2
CAIILAGGPSGELFF | TRBV12-3/TRBV12-4
CASSTRGASGPKSQFF | TRBV7-9
CASSPVTGNNEQFF | TRBV18
CASSIEGAGYTF | TRBV19
CASSQALGSNQPQHF | TRBV4-3
CAISVVKDLSYEQYF | TRBV10-3
CSVEWDTPYEQYF | TRBV29-1
CASSKETGWNGYTF | TRBV6-1
CASSLVGGNTDTQYF | TRBV7-2